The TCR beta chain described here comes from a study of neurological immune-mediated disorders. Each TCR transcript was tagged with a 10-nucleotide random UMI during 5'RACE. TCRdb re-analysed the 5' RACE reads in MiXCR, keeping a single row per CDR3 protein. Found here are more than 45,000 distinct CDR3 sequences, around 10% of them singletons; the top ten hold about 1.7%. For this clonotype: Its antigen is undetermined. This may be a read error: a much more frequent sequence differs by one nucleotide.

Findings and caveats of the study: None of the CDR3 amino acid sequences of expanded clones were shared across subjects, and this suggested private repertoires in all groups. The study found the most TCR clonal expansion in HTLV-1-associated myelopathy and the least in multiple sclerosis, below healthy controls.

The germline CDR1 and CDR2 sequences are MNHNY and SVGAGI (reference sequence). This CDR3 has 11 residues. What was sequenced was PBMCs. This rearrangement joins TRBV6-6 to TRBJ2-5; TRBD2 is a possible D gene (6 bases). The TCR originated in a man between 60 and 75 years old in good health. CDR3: CASNTRENQYF. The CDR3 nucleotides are TGTGCCAGCAATACTCGGGAGAACCAGTACTTC.